The sequence of this TCR beta chain was determined in a study of molecular identifiers for immune sequencing clone quantification (dated 2018 in TCRdb). Concerning the study at large: For a replicate experiment, RNA from about 21,000 or 97,000 naive CD8 T cells was divided into five aliquots, of which four were sequenced. CD8 T cells were used in a methods study to benchmark molecular-identifier clustering-based TCR repertoire sequencing (MIDCIRS) and TCR RNA copy counting.

This clonotype was counted at least ten times. There is no known antigen for this receptor. No qualities accompany the bases; no much larger clone lies one base away. Study-wide findings and limitations: Modeling indicated around 3.2 TCR RNA copies recovered per cell, compared with around 10 by digital PCR, which implies a capture efficiency of approximately 30%. Spiked-in Jurkat TCR RNA (approximately 10 copies' worth), which is not part of the donor repertoire, was contained in the naive libraries. When barcode sub-clustering was left out, chimeric consensus sequences inflated TCR diversity, with chimeras reaching as high as 47%. Highly expanded clone sizes could be underestimated because identical TCR molecules may share a barcode. In CMV-specific effector cells, clones with more than 20 RNA copies accounted for over 97% of molecules, whereas in naive cells such clones accounted for under 1%. A single cell's worth of spiked-in Jurkat TCR RNA was reported detectable even among 750,000 to 1,000,000 naive CD8 T cells.

The library was obtained by PCR. The instrument was a NextSeq 500. Bulk TCR libraries were prepared as previously described, using TCR primers listed in Table S5. The Qiagen AllPrep DNA/RNA kit was used to purify total RNA. Before analysis, reads from multiple sequencing runs of one library were combined. Concerning the study's data processing: Reads were retained only if the reads had an exact TCR constant sequence, and the retained reads were trimmed to 150 nt and grouped according to their 12-nt molecular barcodes. Reads within each barcode group were sub-clustered using a 15% Levenshtein threshold, and quality-weighted consensus sequences were constructed for each RNA molecule. Non-functional sequences were filtered out, along with any lower-count sequence sitting one edit away from another sequence. Based on fitting two negative binomial distributions, any barcode sub-cluster with under 20% of the maximum read count was discarded. TCRdb itself trimmed the public reads at Q25 with fastp, ran MiXCR and retained productive beta chains. Here each entry gathers all rows of one CDR3 protein and keeps the most common genes and DNA. TCRdb, rather than the study authors, made the V and J calls. This sample holds approximately 97,000 distinct CDR3 sequences; about 24% were observed only once. The leading ten clones occupy 0.94% of the sample.

Naive CD8 T cell libraries were made from about 20,000 to 1,000,000 sorted cells using 10%, 30% or 50% of purified RNA. On a BD FACSAria II, naive CD8 T cells were FACS-sorted as CD8+CD4-CCR7+CD45RA+ and collected into RLT Plus buffer. Detection sensitivity was tested by spiking Jurkat RNA equal to about eleven TCR copies' worth into samples containing about 18,000-1,000,000 naive CD8 T cells. Enrichment of CD8 T cells was performed with RosetteSep CD8+ T Cell Enrichment Cocktail and Ficoll-Paque, after which ACK red cell lysis was carried out. V lost 2 bases and J lost 4 bases, and the count of bases not matched to a germline gene is 6. From the cysteine up to the phenylalanine, the CDR3 has a length of 16 residues. CDR3 DNA is the only sequence kept; it has 48 bases, read in frame from the first base. CDR1 and CDR2 are drawn from the germline V gene: KGHSH, LQKENI.

The clonotype originates from a human donor in good health. Some libraries in this study had Jurkat cell RNA spiked in. What was sequenced was naive CD8+ T cells from blood, with Jurkat cell RNA spiked in. This specimen's cell subset or site label, per the study, means: FACS-sorted CD8+CD4-CCR7+CD45RA+ naive T cells. The chain uses TRBV18 and TRBJ2-3; 10 middle bases align to TRBD1. The DNA is as follows: TGTGCCAGCTCACCAACCGAGGGACAGGGGTCAGATACGCAGTATTTT. The resulting protein is CASSPTEGQGSDTQYF. With the rest looked up from the reference TRBV18 and TRBJ2-3 genes rather than sequenced, the full variable domain is NAGVMQNPRHLVRRRGQEARLRCSPMKGHSHVYWYRQLPEEGLKFMVYLQKENIIDESGMPKERFSAEFPKEGPSILRIQQVVRGDSAAYFCASSPTEGQGSDTQYFGPGTRLTVL.